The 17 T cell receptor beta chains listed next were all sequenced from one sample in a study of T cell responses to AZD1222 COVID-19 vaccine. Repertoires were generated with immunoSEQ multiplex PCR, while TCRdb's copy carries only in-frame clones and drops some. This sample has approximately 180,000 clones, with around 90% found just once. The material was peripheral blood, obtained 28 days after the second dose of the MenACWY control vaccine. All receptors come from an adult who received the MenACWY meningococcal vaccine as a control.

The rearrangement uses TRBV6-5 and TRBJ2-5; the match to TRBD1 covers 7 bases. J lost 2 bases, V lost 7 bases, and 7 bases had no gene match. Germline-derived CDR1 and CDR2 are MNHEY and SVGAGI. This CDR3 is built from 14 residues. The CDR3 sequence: CASNPQGRQETQYF. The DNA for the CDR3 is TGTGCCAGCAACCCACAGGGGAGACAAGAGACCCAGTACTTC.

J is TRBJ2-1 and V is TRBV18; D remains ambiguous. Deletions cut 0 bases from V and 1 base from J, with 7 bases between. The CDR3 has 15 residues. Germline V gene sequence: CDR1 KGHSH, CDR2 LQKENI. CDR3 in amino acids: CASSPPGHSYNEQFF. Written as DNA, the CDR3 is TGTGCCAGCTCACCACCAGGTCATTCCTACAATGAGCAGTTCTTC.

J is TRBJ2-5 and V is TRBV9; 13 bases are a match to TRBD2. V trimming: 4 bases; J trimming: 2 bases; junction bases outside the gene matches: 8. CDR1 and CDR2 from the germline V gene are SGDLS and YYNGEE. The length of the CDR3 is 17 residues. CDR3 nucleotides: TGTGCCAGCAGCTCAAGTGGGACTAGCGGGAAACAAGAGACCCAGTACTTC. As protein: CASSSSGTSGKQETQYF.

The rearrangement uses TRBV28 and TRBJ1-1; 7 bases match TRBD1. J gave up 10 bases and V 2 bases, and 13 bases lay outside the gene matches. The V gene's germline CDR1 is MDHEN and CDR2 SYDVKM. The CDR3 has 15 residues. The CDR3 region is CASSLPEAGTVPAFF. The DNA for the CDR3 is TGTGCCAGCAGTTTACCAGAAGCCGGGACAGTCCCAGCTTTCTTT. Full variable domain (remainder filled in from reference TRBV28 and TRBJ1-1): DVKVTQSSRYLVKRTGEKVFLECVQDMDHENMFWYRQDPGLGLRLIYFSYDVKMKEKGDIPEGYSVSREKKERFSLILESASTNQTSMYLCASSLPEAGTVPAFFGQGTRLTVV.

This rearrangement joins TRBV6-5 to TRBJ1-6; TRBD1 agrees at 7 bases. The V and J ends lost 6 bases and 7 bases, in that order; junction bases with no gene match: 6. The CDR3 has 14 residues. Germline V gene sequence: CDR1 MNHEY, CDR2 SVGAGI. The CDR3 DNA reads TGTGCCAGCAGCCCAGGGGGTGGAAATTCACCCCTCCACTTT. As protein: CASSPGGGNSPLHF.

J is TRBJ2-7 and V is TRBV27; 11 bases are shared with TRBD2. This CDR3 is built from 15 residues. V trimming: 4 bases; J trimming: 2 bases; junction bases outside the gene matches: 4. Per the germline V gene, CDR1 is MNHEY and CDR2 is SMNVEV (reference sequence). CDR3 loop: CASSSGTSGPYEQYF. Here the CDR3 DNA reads TGTGCCAGCAGTTCAGGGACTAGCGGCCCCTACGAGCAGTACTTC.

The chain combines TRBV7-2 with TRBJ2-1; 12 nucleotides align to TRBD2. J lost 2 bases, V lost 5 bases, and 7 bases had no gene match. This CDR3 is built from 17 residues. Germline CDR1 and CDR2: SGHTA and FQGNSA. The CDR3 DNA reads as TGTGCCAGCAGCCTTGGGACTAGCGGGCCTCCCTACAATGAGCAGTTCTTC. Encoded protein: CASSLGTSGPPYNEQFF.

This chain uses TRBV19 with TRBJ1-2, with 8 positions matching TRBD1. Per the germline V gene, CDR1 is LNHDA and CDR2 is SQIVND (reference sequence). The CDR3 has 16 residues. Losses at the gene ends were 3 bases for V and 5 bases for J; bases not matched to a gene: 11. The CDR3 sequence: CASSMDGQGLWYGYTF. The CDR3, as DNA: TGTGCCAGTAGTATGGATGGACAGGGATTGTGGTATGGCTACACCTTC.

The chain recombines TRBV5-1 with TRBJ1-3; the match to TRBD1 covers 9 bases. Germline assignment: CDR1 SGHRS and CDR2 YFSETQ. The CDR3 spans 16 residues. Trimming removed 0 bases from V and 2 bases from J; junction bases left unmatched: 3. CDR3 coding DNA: TGCGCCAGCAGCTTGGATACAGGGGGCCCTGGAAACACCATATATTTT. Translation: CASSLDTGGPGNTIYF.

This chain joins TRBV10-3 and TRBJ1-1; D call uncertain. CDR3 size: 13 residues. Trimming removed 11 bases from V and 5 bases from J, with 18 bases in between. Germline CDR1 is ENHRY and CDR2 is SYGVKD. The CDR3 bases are TGTGCCGCTCTTGGGGTCGAACGGACTGAAGCTTTCTTT. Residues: CAALGVERTEAFF.

CDR3 loop: CASSFPSGRGLGEAFF. CDR3 nucleotide sequence: TGTGCCAGCAGTTTTCCCTCAGGAAGAGGGCTAGGTGAAGCTTTCTTT. V usage is TRBV27 and J usage is TRBJ1-1; D not resolved. This CDR3 is 16 amino acids long. Germline CDR1 reads MNHEY; CDR2 reads SMNVEV (reference sequence). Deletions cut 3 bases from V and 7 bases from J, with 21 bases between.

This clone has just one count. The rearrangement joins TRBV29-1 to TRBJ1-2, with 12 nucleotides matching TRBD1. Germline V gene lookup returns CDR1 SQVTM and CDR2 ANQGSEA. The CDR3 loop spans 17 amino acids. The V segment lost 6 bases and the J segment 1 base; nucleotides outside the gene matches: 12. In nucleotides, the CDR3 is TGCAGCGTCCCGCCGGGGGGACAGGGGGCGATTAACTATGGCTACACCTTC. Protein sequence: CSVPPGGQGAINYGYTF.

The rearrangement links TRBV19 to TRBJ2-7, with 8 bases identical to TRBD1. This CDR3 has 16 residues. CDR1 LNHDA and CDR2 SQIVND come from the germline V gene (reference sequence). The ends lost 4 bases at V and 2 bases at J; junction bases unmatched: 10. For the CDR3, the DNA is TGTGCCAGTAGTACAGGGGGCCCAGGACTGACCTACGAGCAGTACTTC. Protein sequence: CASSTGGPGLTYEQYF. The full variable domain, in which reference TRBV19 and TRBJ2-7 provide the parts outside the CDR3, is DGGITQSPKYLFRKEGQNVTLSCEQNLNHDAMYWYRQDPGQGLRLIYYSQIVNDFQKGDIAEGYSVSREKKESFPLTVTSAQKNPTAFYLCASSTGGPGLTYEQYFGPGTRLTVT.

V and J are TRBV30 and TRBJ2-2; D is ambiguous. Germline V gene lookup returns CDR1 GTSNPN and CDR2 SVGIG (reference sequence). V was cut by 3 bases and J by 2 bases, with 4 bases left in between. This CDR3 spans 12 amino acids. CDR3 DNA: TGTGCCTGGAGCCGTAACACCGGGGAGCTGTTTTTT. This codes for CAWSRNTGELFF.

The CDR3 is CASSFGGPNTGELFF. CDR3 DNA sequence: TGTGCCAGCAGTTTCGGAGGGCCTAACACCGGGGAGCTGTTTTTT. The rearrangement uses TRBV28 and TRBJ2-2, with D maybe TRBD2 (6 bases). V was cut by 3 bases and J by 2 bases, with 10 bases left in between. The germline gives CDR1 MDHEN, CDR2 SYDVKM. The CDR3 has 15 amino acids.

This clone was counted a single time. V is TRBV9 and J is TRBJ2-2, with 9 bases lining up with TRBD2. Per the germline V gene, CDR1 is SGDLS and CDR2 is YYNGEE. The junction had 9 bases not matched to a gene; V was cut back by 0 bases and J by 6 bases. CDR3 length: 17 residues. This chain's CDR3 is CASSVAMGLAAAGELFF. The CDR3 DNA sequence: TGTGCCAGCAGCGTAGCTATGGGACTAGCAGCCGCCGGGGAGCTGTTTTTT.

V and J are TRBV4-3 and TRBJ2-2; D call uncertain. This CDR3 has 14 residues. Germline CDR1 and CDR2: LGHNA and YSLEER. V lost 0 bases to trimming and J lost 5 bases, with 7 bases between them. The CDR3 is CASSQDLETGELFF. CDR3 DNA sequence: TGCGCCAGCAGCCAAGATCTGGAGACCGGGGAGCTGTTTTTT.